Following are 10 T cell receptor beta chains from one sample sequenced in a study of CD8+ T cells in alopecia areata. Treatment indicated: oral pan-JAK inhibitor, 5-10 mg twice daily. The sequencing template was cDNA reverse transcribed from extracted RNA. TCRdb keeps only in-frame clones here, not all; method: immunoSEQ multiplex PCR. The sample records some 42,000 clones, roughly 92% being singletons. The sample here was CD8+ T cells sorted from blood, taken at week 24, from a patient treated with tofacitinib. These TCRs come from a human donor with alopecia areata.

The CDR3 DNA reads TGTGCCATCAACGGAGAGTACCAAGAGACCCAGTACTTC. Its translation is CAINGEYQETQYF. The V and J genes are TRBV10-3 and TRBJ2-5; D ambiguous. CDR1 and CDR2 (germline): ENHRY, SYGVKD. The CDR3 runs 13 residues. Trimming cost V 7 bases and J 0 bases, with 9 bases left between them.

This chain uses TRBV27 with TRBJ2-7; D gene unclear. Germline values: CDR1 MNHEY, CDR2 SMNVEV (reference sequence). V was trimmed by 0 bases and J by 2 bases, leaving 8 bases between them. The CDR3 runs to 14 residues. The CDR3 nucleotides are TGTGCCAGCAGTTTATCAGGGTCAACCTACGAGCAGTACTTC. Its protein is CASSLSGSTYEQYF.

The gene calls are TRBV13 and TRBJ2-7; D ambiguous. Germline V gives CDR1 PRHDT, CDR2 FYEKMQ (reference sequence). The CDR3 runs to 14 residues. Between the trimmed V and J ends, which lost 8 bases and 5 bases, there was a span of 19 bases. CDR3 sequence: CASALGASINEQYF. DNA of the CDR3: TGTGCCAGCGCCTTAGGTGCCAGTATCAACGAGCAGTACTTC.

This chain links TRBV27 with TRBJ2-5, with a tentative D call TRBD1 (6 bases). Matching the DNA end better, TRBJ2-7 makes the J call doubtful. There are 13 residues in the CDR3. Looked up from germline, CDR1 is MNHEY and CDR2 is SMNVEV (reference sequence). The CDR3 here is CASHGQPDYEQYF. The CDR3 nucleotides are TGTGCCAGCCATGGACAGCCCGACTACGAGCAGTACTTC.

The chain carries TRBV25-1 and TRBJ2-3, with D unresolved. This CDR3 spans 12 amino acids. V lost 1 base to trimming and J lost 5 bases, with 4 bases between them. Germline V gives CDR1 MGHDK, CDR2 SYGVNS. The CDR3 bases are TGTGCCAGCAGTGAATCTTTAGATACGCAGTATTTT. It encodes CASSESLDTQYF.

This chain uses TRBV6-4 with TRBJ2-1, with D possibly being TRBD1 (5 bases). The germline gives CDR1 MRHNA, CDR2 SNTAGT. CDR3 length equals 15 residues. The ends were cut back, 2 bases at V and 2 bases at J, with 10 bases in the middle. For the CDR3, the DNA is TGTGCCAGCAGTGACGGGCAGGGCCCCTACAATGAGCAGTTCTTC. Amino acids: CASSDGQGPYNEQFF.

V is TRBV7-9 and J is TRBJ2-5; D unresolved. This CDR3 contains 15 residues. Germline loops: CDR1 SEHNR, CDR2 FQNEAQ (reference sequence). Trimming cost V 7 bases and J 0 bases, with 15 bases left between them. The CDR3 loop reads CASNQPLADQETQYF. The CDR3 DNA reads TGTGCCAGCAACCAACCTTTGGCGGACCAAGAGACCCAGTACTTC.

This chain uses TRBV6-1 with TRBJ2-3, with 8 bases lining up with TRBD1. J was trimmed by 2 bases and V by 2 bases; bases with no gene match: 6. CDR1 MNHNS and CDR2 SASEGT come from the germline V gene. The CDR3 has 16 residues. This CDR3 reads CASSEPDRVLTDTQYF. CDR3 coding DNA: TGTGCCAGCAGTGAACCGGACAGGGTACTCACAGATACGCAGTATTTT.

This chain joins TRBV7-2 and TRBJ2-7, with no clear D. The CDR3 consists of 15 residues. The germline CDR1 and CDR2 sequences are SGHTA and FQGNSA. Deletions cut 4 bases from V and 0 bases from J, with 13 bases between. The chain's CDR3 is CASSSSEYSSYEQYF. The DNA of the CDR3 is TGTGCCAGCAGCTCGTCAGAGTACAGCTCCTACGAGCAGTACTTC.

V and J are TRBV7-9 and TRBJ2-1, with no clear D. Trimming stripped 4 bases from V and 5 bases from J, with 18 bases between. The CDR3 loop spans 16 amino acids. Looked up from germline, CDR1 is SEHNR and CDR2 is FQNEAQ (reference sequence). The CDR3 region has the DNA TGTGCCAGCAGCTCTTGGACCGGTGGACGTGACAATGAGCAGTTCTTC. The encoded protein is CASSSWTGGRDNEQFF.